Each of the 27 T cell receptor beta chains below was sequenced from the same sample in a study of tumor-infiltrating lymphocytes in primary liver carcinoma. The authors made TCR beta cDNA from roughly 480 ng total RNA with a constant-region primer. Libraries covering TCR beta were generated through three nested multiplex PCR rounds (using a slightly modified ARM-PCR). The opening two PCR rounds, around 11 cycles each, paired TRBV1-TRBV30 forward primers with a C-beta reverse primer. Using its own MiXCR run on the multiplex PCR reads, TCRdb lists one record per CDR3 protein. This sample yields almost 45,000 distinct CDR3 sequences, of which around 80% are seen a single time; roughly 38% belongs to the top ten. From unsorted bulk tissue weighing about 20-32 mg, DNA and RNA were co-extracted. Source material: tumor-adjacent normal liver tissue. All receptors derive from a woman under 40 with primary liver carcinoma and hepatitis B virus infection.

A note on this clonotype: One end of the junction does not line up with germline, which may come from a read error. The chain couples TRBV6-5 to TRBJ2-3; perhaps TRBD2 as D (5 bases). The germline gives CDR1 MNHEY, CDR2 SVGAGI. This CDR3 has 13 residues. The CDR3 is CASSYSGWNTQYF. In DNA form, the CDR3 reads TGTGCTAGCAGTTACTCGGGGTGGAATACGCAGTATTTT.

This clonotype was seen repeatedly, ten times or more. With a much larger clone just one base away, this may be a read error. The chain recombines TRBV6-1 with TRBJ2-2; a weak D match, TRBD2 (5 bases). The germline CDR1 and CDR2 sequences are MNHNS and SASEGT. CDR3 length: 16 residues. The CDR3 here is CASSERGGANTGELLF. The CDR3 nucleotides are TGTGCCAGCAGTGAACGTGGAGGAGCGAACACCGGGGAGCTGCTTTTT.

As to this clonotype: In this CDR3 the conserved last residue, phenylalanine or tryptophan, is missing, so a read error is likely. V gene TRBV15 combines with J gene TRBJ2-1; D remains ambiguous. Germline CDR1 LNHNV, CDR2 YYDKDF (reference sequence). CDR3 length equals 16 residues. V was cut by 0 bases and J by 0 bases, with 9 bases left in between. The CDR3 DNA reads TGTGCCACCAGCAGAGATTACGGTAGCTCCTACAATGAGCAGTTCTCC. Protein sequence: CATSRDYGSSYNEQFS.

At least ten counts were recorded for this clonotype. The rearrangement links TRBV4-1 to TRBJ2-2; tentatively, D is TRBD1 or TRBD2 (7 bases each). From germline, CDR1 is MGHRA and CDR2 YSYEKL. The CDR3 runs to 17 residues. Between the trimmed V and J ends, which lost 4 bases and 3 bases, there was a span of 18 bases. CDR3 residues: CASSPRGRVGDTGELFF. In DNA form, the CDR3 reads TGCGCCAGCAGCCCCAGGGGGAGGGTCGGCGACACCGGGGAGCTGTTTTTT.

The chain joins TRBV4-3 to TRBJ2-3; D gene unclear. Germline assignment: CDR1 LGHNA and CDR2 YSLEER. The CDR3 loop spans 18 amino acids. The ends were cut back, 4 bases at V and 10 bases at J, with 30 bases in the middle. This CDR3 reads CASSRLVWLGDPDDAQYF. CDR3 in DNA: TGCGCCAGCAGCCGGTTGGTCTGGCTGGGTGATCCCGATGATGCGCAGTATTTT.

Notes on this clonotype: At one end, the junction sequence differs from germline, possibly due to a read error. The chain combines TRBV11-1 with TRBJ1-6, with a possible D match to TRBD1 (6 bases). Germline V gene lookup returns CDR1 SGHAT and CDR2 FQDESV (reference sequence). CDR3 size: 15 residues. CDR3 protein: CASSVSGAANSPLQF. DNA of the CDR3: TGTGCCAGCAGCGTTTCGGGGGCTGCGAATTCACCCCTCCAGTTT. The entire variable domain, with the rest obtained from reference TRBV11-1 and TRBJ1-6, is as follows: EAEVAQSPRYKITEKSQAVAFWCDPISGHATLYWYRQILGQGPELLVQFQDESVVDDSQLPKDRFSAERLKGVDSTLKIQPAELGDSAMYLCASSVSGAANSPLQFGNGTRLTVT.

The chain recombines TRBV2 with TRBJ2-3; D is perhaps TRBD1 (5 bases). Germline assignment: CDR1 SNHLY and CDR2 FYNNEI. The CDR3 runs 14 residues. With 11 bases removed from V and 10 bases from J, the gap between germline ends came to 25 bases. CDR3 nucleotides: TGTGCCGGGGCCCCCCAAGGGATGCAATGTGCGCAGTATTTT. Residues: CAGAPQGMQCAQYF.

In its sample, this clonotype was seen once. Germline is not matched at one junction end, which may reflect a read error. The V gene is TRBV6-1, the J gene TRBJ2-7, with D possibly TRBD2 on 6 matching bases. This CDR3 spans 15 amino acids. Germline CDR1 and CDR2: MNHNS and SASEGT. The DNA for the CDR3 is TGTGCCAGCAGCGATGAGGCTAGCGTGAGCTACGAGCACTACTTC. Translating it yields CASSDEASVSYEHYF.

Remarks on this clonotype: At one end, the junction sequence differs from germline, possibly due to a read error. J is TRBJ2-3 and V is TRBV11-2; 8 bases fit TRBD2. The CDR3 covers 17 residues. CDR1 and CDR2 from the germline V gene are SGHAT and FQNNGV. The CDR3 protein is CVSSHRGSGSLADTQHF. As DNA, the CDR3 is TGTGTCAGCAGCCATCGAGGGAGCGGGAGCCTCGCAGATACGCAACATTTT.

About this clonotype itself: An end of the junction differs from the germline gene, which may be a read error. The V and J genes are TRBV29-1 and TRBJ2-5, with D perhaps matching TRBD1 or TRBD2 (6 bases each). The length of the CDR3 is 13 residues. CDR1 is SQVTM and CDR2 is ANQGSEA in the germline V gene. CDR3: CSVEIGGAEIQYF. The CDR3 DNA reads as TGCAGCGTTGAGATCGGGGGCGCGGAGATCCAGTACTTC.

The count of this clonotype is one. The chain carries TRBV7-9 and TRBJ1-6; 8 bases are a match to TRBD1. The ends lost 7 bases at V and 4 bases at J; junction bases unmatched: 9. The germline V gene has CDR1 SEHNR and CDR2 FQNEAQ (reference sequence). This CDR3 comprises 16 residues. The CDR3 DNA reads as TGTGCCAGCAACCATGGACAGGGCTTTTATAATTCACCCCTCCACTTT. Encoded protein: CASNHGQGFYNSPLHF.

A word on this clonotype: This likely comes from a read error, as the CDR3 has no conserved phenylalanine or tryptophan at its end. No DNA is shown, since the ends of the CDR3 on it are uncertain; the CDR3 is the one TCRdb lists. The J gene is TRBJ2-7, the V gene TRBV11-2; the table's D call TRBD1 went unverified against the DNA. Germline assignment: CDR1 SGHAT and CDR2 FQNNGV. The length of the CDR3 is 14 amino acids, counting both ends. CDR3 loop: CASSRTGPSYEQHL.

This clonotype was seen only a few times. A much larger clone is a single base away; this may be a read error. This sequence joins TRBV14 and TRBJ1-2; D is unclear. The germline CDR1 and CDR2 sequences are SGHDN and FVKESK. The CDR3 covers 15 residues. CDR3 region: CASSQDGMPNCGYTF. The CDR3 coding sequence is TGTGCCAGCAGCCAAGATGGGATGCCTAACTGTGGCTACACCTTC.

On this clonotype: A much larger clone lies one base from this, so it may be a read error. The conserved closing phenylalanine or tryptophan is absent in this CDR3, likely reflecting a read error. CDR3 residues: CASSPPGNRNGEQYL. CDR3 nucleotide sequence: TGTGCCAGCAGCCCTCCCGGGAACAGAAACGGCGAGCAGTACCTC. V gene TRBV28 combines with J gene TRBJ2-7; D perhaps matches TRBD2 (5 bases). The length of the CDR3 is 15 residues. V shed 6 bases and J shed 6 bases, with 21 bases lying between them. CDR1 MDHEN and CDR2 SYDVKM come from the germline V gene.

Note on this clonotype: An end of the junction does not agree with germline; a read error may underlie this. This chain links TRBV6-5 with TRBJ1-6; D gene uncertain. The CDR3 is 16 residues long. Germline CDR1 is MNHEY and CDR2 is SVGAGI. The CDR3 sequence is CAGSKQSPIYNSPIHF. As DNA, the CDR3 is TGTGCCGGCAGTAAACAGTCTCCCATATATAATTCACCCATCCACTTT.

Remarks on this clonotype: At one of its ends the junction is not consistent with the germline gene, which may arise from a read error. The chain couples TRBV6-5 to TRBJ1-1; D is undetermined. The V gene's germline CDR1 is MNHEY and CDR2 SVGAGI. The CDR3 totals 13 residues. CDR3 in DNA: TGTGCCAACACTGAGGGAACTTACACAGAAGCTTTCTTT. This encodes CANTEGTYTEAFF.

This clonotype was detected many times. The CDR3 bases are TGTGCCAGCAGCTTAGGGAACGAGCAGTACTTC. This translates into CASSLGNEQYF. The chain carries TRBV7-9 and TRBJ2-7; no firm D call. Germline-derived CDR1 and CDR2 are SEHNR and FQNEAQ (reference sequence). V lost 1 base, J lost 5 bases, and 3 bases lay in between. The CDR3 has 11 amino acids.

With regard to this clonotype: Likely a read error: the CDR3 ends without its conserved phenylalanine or tryptophan. The J gene is TRBJ1-6, the V gene TRBV10-2; a possible D gene is TRBD1 (5 bases). Germline V gene sequence: CDR1 WSHSY, CDR2 SAAADI. The CDR3 is 13 residues long. The CDR3 region is CVSSVHTGSPLHL. The DNA for the CDR3 is TGCGTCAGCAGTGTACACACAGGCTCACCCCTCCACCTT.

In regard to this clonotype: Because it lacks the conserved phenylalanine or tryptophan at the end, this CDR3 is likely a read error. The V and J genes are TRBV4-1 and TRBJ1-1; D perhaps matches TRBD1 (5 bases). Germline CDR1 MGHRA, CDR2 YSYEKL. The CDR3 is 15 amino acids. CDR3 nucleotides: TGCGCCAGCAGCCAAGTTCCGGGGGTGAAGACTGAGGCTTTCTTA. This gives the protein CASSQVPGVKTEAFL.

As to this clonotype: Sequence at one end of the junction differs from germline and may be a read error. The chain joins TRBV4-1 to TRBJ2-4; D ambiguous. The CDR3 contains 16 residues. Germline values: CDR1 MGHRA, CDR2 YSYEKL. DNA of the CDR3: TGCGCCAGCAGCCCAGAGATGAATAGGAACACGAGCACGTGGTACTTT. Protein sequence: CASSPEMNRNTSTWYF.

The V call is TRBV28, the J call TRBJ2-7; 11 positions match TRBD2. V shed 5 bases and J 4 bases; nucleotides not matched to a gene: 10. Germline values: CDR1 MDHEN, CDR2 SYDVKM. The CDR3 covers 16 residues. The CDR3 region has the DNA TGTGCCAGCAGTCTAGTCCGACTAGCGGGATCATACGAGCAGTACTTC. Translation gives CASSLVRLAGSYEQYF.

Details on this clonotype: The CDR3 carries no conserved terminal phenylalanine or tryptophan, so it likely arises from a read error. This chain uses TRBV11-2 with TRBJ2-7, with TRBD1 as a possible D gene (5 bases). Germline assignment: CDR1 SGHAT and CDR2 FQNNGV. Between the trimmed V and J ends, which lost 7 bases and 4 bases, there was a span of 20 bases. This CDR3 is 15 amino acids long. CDR3 nucleotide sequence: TGTGCCAGCAACGTAGATCGTACCAGGACATACGAGCAGTACCTC. As protein: CASNVDRTRTYEQYL.

As for this clonotype: One junction end disagrees with the germline gene, perhaps due to a read error. V gene TRBV6-6 combines with J gene TRBJ1-1; 9 nucleotides agree with TRBD1. CDR1 and CDR2 (germline): MNHNY, SVGAGI (reference sequence). The CDR3 contains 12 residues. Here the CDR3 reads CASNPPGQGAFF. CDR3 sequence (DNA): TGCGCCAGCAACCCGCCGGGACAGGGAGCTTTCTTT.

The J gene is TRBJ2-2, the V gene TRBV28, with 8 bases that match TRBD1. The CDR3 length is 16 residues. The ends lost 5 bases at V and 5 bases at J; junction bases unmatched: 10. Looked up from germline, CDR1 is MDHEN and CDR2 is SYDVKM. CDR3 protein: CASSPCGRGLTGELFF. CDR3 DNA: TGTGCCAGCAGTCCGTGCGGCAGGGGGCTGACCGGGGAGCTGTTTTTT.

Concerning this clonotype itself: Its ends do not fully match the called genes, so a read error is possible. The J gene is TRBJ1-2, the V gene TRBV29-1; D unclear. This CDR3 is 12 amino acids long. From germline, CDR1 is SQVTM and CDR2 ANQGSEA. For the CDR3, the DNA is TGCAGCGTTGGACACGGGGTTGAGGGCTACGCCTTC. Translating it yields CSVGHGVEGYAF.

The sample holds one count of this clonotype. Sequence at one end of the junction differs from germline and may be a read error. V usage is TRBV6-5 and J usage is TRBJ2-2; 11 bases line up with TRBD1. Looked up from germline, CDR1 is MNHEY and CDR2 is SVGAGI. CDR3 length: 16 residues. The CDR3 spells CASGYSGDRGNGELFF. DNA of the CDR3: TGTGCCAGCGGTTACTCGGGGGACAGGGGGAACGGGGAGCTGTTTTTC.

The CDR3 spells CASSHRWGSNSPLHF. The CDR3 region has the DNA TGTGCCAGCAGCCACCGTTGGGGCAGTAATTCACCCCTCCACTTT. The chain links TRBV4-2 to TRBJ1-6, with TRBD1 as a possible D gene (5 bases). V was cut by 3 bases and J by 6 bases, with 12 bases left in between. Germline CDR1 reads LGHNA; CDR2 reads YNFKEQ. The CDR3 is 15 residues long.